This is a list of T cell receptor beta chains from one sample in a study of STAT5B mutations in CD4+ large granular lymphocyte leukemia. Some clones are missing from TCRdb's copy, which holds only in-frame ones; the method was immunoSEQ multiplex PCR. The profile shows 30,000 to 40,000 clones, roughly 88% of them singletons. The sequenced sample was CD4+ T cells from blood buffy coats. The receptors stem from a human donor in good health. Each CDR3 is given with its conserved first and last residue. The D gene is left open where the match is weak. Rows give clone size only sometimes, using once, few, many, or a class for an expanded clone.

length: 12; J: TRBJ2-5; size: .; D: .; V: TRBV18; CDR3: CASSRVHETQYF; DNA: TGTGCCAGCTCACGAGTTCACGAGACCCAGTACTTC
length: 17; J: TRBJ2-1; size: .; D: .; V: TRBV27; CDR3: CASSRNLAISSYNEQFF; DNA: TGTGCCAGCTCCCGTAATTTGGCTATAAGCTCCTACAATGAGCAGTTCTTC
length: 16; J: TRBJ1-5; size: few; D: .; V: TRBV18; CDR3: CASSPRGGSGNQPQHF; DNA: TGTGCCAGCTCACCGAGAGGGGGGAGTGGCAATCAGCCCCAGCATTTT
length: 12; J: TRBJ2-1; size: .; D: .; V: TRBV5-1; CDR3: CASGKGDNEQFF; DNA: TGCGCCTCCGGCAAGGGGGACAATGAGCAGTTCTTC
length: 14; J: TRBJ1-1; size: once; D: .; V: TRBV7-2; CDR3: CASSYNQVNTEAFF; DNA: TGTGCCAGCAGCTATAATCAAGTGAACACTGAAGCTTTCTTT
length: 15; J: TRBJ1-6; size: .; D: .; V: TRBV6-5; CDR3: CASSTHGAGNSPLHF; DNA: TGTGCCAGCAGTACCCATGGGGCTGGGAATTCACCCCTCCACTTT
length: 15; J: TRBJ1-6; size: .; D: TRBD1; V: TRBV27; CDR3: CASSAWTGTGSPLHF; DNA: TGTGCCAGCAGTGCTTGGACAGGTACGGGGTCACCCCTCCACTTT
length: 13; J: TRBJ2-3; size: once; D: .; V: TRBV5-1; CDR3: CASSTGPTDTQYF; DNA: TGCGCCAGCAGCACGGGACCCACGGATACGCAGTATTTT
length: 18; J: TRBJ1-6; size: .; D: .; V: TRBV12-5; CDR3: CASGPQSGQVNYNSPLHF; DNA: TGTGCTAGTGGTCCCCAGTCGGGGCAGGTCAACTATAATTCACCCCTCCACTTT
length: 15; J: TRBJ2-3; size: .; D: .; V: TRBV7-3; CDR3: CASSSGRAQRNTQYF; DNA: TGTGCCAGCAGCTCGGGGCGGGCCCAAAGGAATACGCAGTATTTT